What follows are 23 T cell receptor beta chains derived from one specimen sequenced in a study of blood T cell repertoires in COVID-19. Produced via immunoSEQ multiplex PCR; TCRdb's table is partial and in-frame only. The table lists 150,000 to 200,000 clones, just under 85% of them singletons. The sequencing sample was made of peripheral blood. The receptors shown here come from a man between 60 and 75 years old with COVID-19, enrolled during active disease.

The CDR3 DNA follows: TGTGCCAGCAGCCCAGGGGGCAGAGATACGCAGTATTTT. Encoded protein: CASSPGGRDTQYF. The genes are TRBV7-6 and TRBJ2-3; 8 nucleotides line up with TRBD1. The CDR3 has 13 amino acids. Trimming cost V 5 bases and J 5 bases; bases outside gene matches: 3. Germline CDR1 and CDR2: SGHVS and FNYEAQ.

This chain uses TRBV3-1 (or the pseudogene TRBV3-2) with TRBJ2-3; 8 bases fit TRBD2. The germline gives CDR1 LGHDT, CDR2 YNNKEL (reference sequence). The CDR3 covers 14 residues. Trimming removed 5 bases from V and 10 bases from J; junction bases left unmatched: 11. This CDR3 is CASSDHGGDGAQYF. CDR3 DNA: TGTGCCAGCAGCGATCACGGGGGGGACGGTGCGCAGTATTTT.

The rearrangement joins TRBV12-5 to TRBJ1-2; D is perhaps TRBD1 (5 bases). CDR1 is LGHNT, CDR2 FRNRAP, per germline. V was pared by 7 bases and J by 0 bases, with 27 bases between. The CDR3 loop spans 19 amino acids. The CDR3 loop reads CASALGPEAGWSANYGYTF. CDR3 bases: TGTGCTAGTGCTCTGGGGCCTGAGGCAGGGTGGTCAGCTAACTATGGCTACACCTTC.

This chain connects TRBV7-8 to TRBJ2-1; the D is unclear. This CDR3 contains 12 residues. Germline CDR1 and CDR2: SGHVS and FQNEAQ. Trimming removed 1 base at V and 9 bases at J, with 7 bases between. CDR3 protein: CASSLEWAEQFF. CDR3 DNA: TGTGCCAGCAGCTTAGAATGGGCTGAGCAGTTCTTC.

V usage is TRBV10-2 and J usage is TRBJ2-2, with D possibly TRBD1 on 6 matching bases. Germline assignment: CDR1 WSHSY and CDR2 SAAADI. V gave up 7 bases and J gave up 6 bases, with 15 bases separating them. CDR3 size: 14 residues. CDR3 region: CASTPGTLAGELFF. In DNA, the CDR3 is TGCGCCAGCACCCCCGGGACATTAGCCGGGGAGCTGTTTTTT.

J is TRBJ1-1 and V is TRBV7-2; the match to TRBD1 covers 12 bases. Trimming took 6 bases from V and 4 from J; bases not matched to a gene: 18. The CDR3 runs 19 residues. Germline V gene lookup returns CDR1 SGHTA and CDR2 FQGNSA. CDR3 bases: TGTGCCAGCAGAAAAGCCCGCGGGACAGGGGGCGGGGGGAGCACTGAAGCTTTCTTT. This gives the protein CASRKARGTGGGGSTEAFF.

The rearrangement uses TRBV6-5 and TRBJ1-4; D is possibly TRBD1 (6 bases). The CDR3 is 12 residues long. V lost 6 bases, J lost 8 bases, and 10 bases lay in between. Germline V gene lookup returns CDR1 MNHEY and CDR2 SVGAGI. The CDR3 region has the DNA TGTGCCAGCAGCAGGGGAAGCGAAAAACTGTTTTTT. This codes for CASSRGSEKLFF.

The CDR3 region is CASSSQGGGEKLFF. DNA of the CDR3: TGTGCCAGCAGCTCACAGGGGGGAGGTGAAAAACTGTTTTTT. The chain carries TRBV7-8 and TRBJ1-4; 8 bases are shared with TRBD1. This CDR3 is 14 amino acids long. Germline CDR1 SGHVS, CDR2 FQNEAQ. V lost 4 bases to trimming and J lost 7 bases; unmatched junction nucleotides: 5.

The chain joins TRBV7-9 to TRBJ2-2; possibly TRBD1 for D (6 bases). From germline, CDR1 is SEHNR and CDR2 FQNEAQ (reference sequence). This CDR3 is 14 amino acids long. Trimming pared 0 bases from V and 6 bases from J, leaving 8 bases between. The CDR3 here is CASSLAEGAGELFF. The DNA of the CDR3 is TGTGCCAGCAGCTTAGCCGAGGGGGCCGGGGAGCTGTTTTTT. The variable domain in full, completed from reference TRBV7-9 and TRBJ2-2, reads DTGVSQNPRHKITKRGQNVTFRCDPISEHNRLYWYRQTLGQGPEFLTYFQNEAQLEKSRLLSDRFSAERPKGSFSTLEIQRTEQGDSAMYLCASSLAEGAGELFFGEGSRLTVL.

This rearrangement joins TRBV29-1 to TRBJ1-1; the D gene is possibly TRBD1 (6 bases). CDR3 length equals 13 residues. V was trimmed by 5 bases and J by 0 bases, leaving 10 bases between them. Germline lookup yields CDR1 SQVTM and CDR2 ANQGSEA. The CDR3 protein is CSVQGLMNTEAFF. DNA for the CDR3: TGCAGCGTTCAGGGGCTGATGAACACTGAAGCTTTCTTT.

The gene calls are TRBV5-4 and TRBJ2-1; D may be TRBD1 (6 bases). The V gene's germline CDR1 is SGHNT and CDR2 YYREEE (reference sequence). This CDR3 contains 14 residues. The germline V and J ends were trimmed by 0 bases and 5 bases, with 9 bases remaining between them. The CDR3 coding sequence is TGTGCCAGCAGCTTGGTTCGGACAGACAATGAGCAGTTCTTC. Protein product: CASSLVRTDNEQFF. Full variable domain (remainder filled in from reference TRBV5-4 and TRBJ2-1): ETGVTQSPTHLIKTRGQQVTLRCSSQSGHNTVSWYQQALGQGPQFIFQYYREEENGRGNFPPRFSGLQFPNYSSELNVNALELDDSALYLCASSLVRTDNEQFFGPGTRLTVL.

This chain uses TRBV5-1 with TRBJ2-1; 8 bases agree with TRBD2. V lost 1 base and J lost 5; bases outside the gene matches: 5. Germline lookup yields CDR1 SGHRS and CDR2 YFSETQ. CDR3 length: 15 amino acids. DNA for the CDR3: TGCGCCAGCAGCTTGTCAACTAGCGGACACAATGAGCAGTTCTTC. The encoded protein is CASSLSTSGHNEQFF.

V usage is TRBV9 and J usage is TRBJ2-7; D may be TRBD2 (6 bases). Trimming left V 4 bases short and J 7 bases short, with 24 bases between. The CDR3 loop spans 16 amino acids. Germline lookup yields CDR1 SGDLS and CDR2 YYNGEE. DNA of the CDR3: TGTGCCAGCAGCCTCAACCCGGGAGCTCAGAGAGGGGAGCAGTACTTC. It encodes CASSLNPGAQRGEQYF. Variable domain in full (rest from reference TRBV9 and TRBJ2-7): DSGVTQTPKHLITATGQRVTLRCSPRSGDLSVYWYQQSLDQGLQFLIQYYNGEERAKGNILERFSAQQFPDLHSELNLSSLELGDSALYFCASSLNPGAQRGEQYFGPGTRLTVT.

The CDR3 loop is CAIYGVTSNEKLFF. As DNA, the CDR3 is TGTGCCATCTACGGGGTTACTAGTAATGAAAAACTGTTTTTT. This chain links TRBV6-6 with TRBJ1-4; D gene ambiguous. Germline V gives CDR1 MNHNY, CDR2 SVGAGI (reference sequence). The CDR3 covers 14 residues. The V end lost 10 bases, the J end lost 4 bases, and 16 bases lay between the germline ends.

The V gene is TRBV7-9, the J gene TRBJ2-1, with 11 positions matching TRBD2. Germline trimming cut 5 bases from V and 5 bases from J; bases unmatched to any gene: 5. This CDR3 has 15 residues. Per germline, CDR1 SEHNR and CDR2 FQNEAQ (reference sequence). The chain's CDR3 is CASSLRTSGHNEQFF. DNA of the CDR3: TGTGCCAGCAGCCTCCGGACTAGCGGGCACAATGAGCAGTTCTTC.

This rearrangement joins TRBV6-5 to TRBJ1-2; perhaps TRBD1 as D (5 bases). V was trimmed by 7 bases and J by 5 bases, leaving 17 bases between them. The CDR3 runs 14 residues. The V gene's germline CDR1 is MNHEY and CDR2 SVGAGI. The CDR3 region has the DNA TGTGCCAGCACCGCAGGAGACAGACTTTATGGCTACACCTTC. Protein: CASTAGDRLYGYTF.

The chain combines TRBV18 with TRBJ1-2; no reliable D call. V lost 3 bases and J 0 bases, leaving 5 bases between the germline ends. This CDR3 contains 13 residues. Germline V lookup: CDR1 KGHSH, CDR2 LQKENI. CDR3 DNA: TGTGCCAGCTCACCCCAGGCTAACTATGGCTACACCTTC. Protein sequence: CASSPQANYGYTF. The whole variable domain, filled in from reference TRBV18 and TRBJ1-2, reads NAGVMQNPRHLVRRRGQEARLRCSPMKGHSHVYWYRQLPEEGLKFMVYLQKENIIDESGMPKERFSAEFPKEGPSILRIQQVVRGDSAAYFCASSPQANYGYTFGSGTRLTVV.

The rearrangement joins TRBV3-1 (or the pseudogene TRBV3-2) to TRBJ1-5; D is ambiguous. With 0 bases removed from V and 3 bases from J, the gap between germline ends came to 6 bases. Germline lookup yields CDR1 LGHDT and CDR2 YNNKEL (reference sequence). This CDR3 has 14 amino acids. The CDR3 DNA sequence: TGTGCCAGCAGCCAAGACACAGCCAATCAGCCCCAGCATTTT. This encodes CASSQDTANQPQHF.

V gene TRBV28 combines with J gene TRBJ1-1; TRBD1 might be the D (6 bases). V dropped 4 bases and J dropped 4 bases, with 13 bases sitting between them. This CDR3 is built from 14 residues. The germline gives CDR1 MDHEN, CDR2 SYDVKM. The CDR3 region has the DNA TGTGCCAGCAGTTCCCTGGACAGTTTCACTGAAGCTTTCTTT. This translates into CASSSLDSFTEAFF.

The chain uses TRBV2 and TRBJ1-6; 7 bases line up with TRBD1. V was clipped by 1 base and J by 5 bases; unmatched bases: 5. The germline V gene encodes CDR1 SNHLY and CDR2 FYNNEI. The CDR3 has 16 residues. The CDR3 sequence: CASSEDGTANNSPLHF. The DNA of the CDR3 is TGTGCCAGCAGTGAAGATGGGACAGCTAATAATTCACCCCTCCACTTT. Complete variable domain (other parts from reference TRBV2 and TRBJ1-6): EPEVTQTPSHQVTQMGQEVILRCVPISNHLYFYWYRQILGQKVEFLVSFYNNEISEKSEIFDDQFSVERPDGSNFTLKIRSTKLEDSAMYFCASSEDGTANNSPLHFGNGTRLTVT.

The rearrangement joins TRBV7-2 to TRBJ2-7; 9 bases are shared with TRBD1. V lost 5 bases, J lost 1 base, and 12 bases stayed unmatched. Germline CDR1 reads SGHTA; CDR2 reads FQGNSA. The CDR3 has 17 amino acids. The CDR3 protein is CASSLQGARLRSYEQYF. CDR3 DNA: TGTGCCAGCAGCCTACAGGGGGCGCGTTTGAGGTCCTACGAGCAGTACTTC.

This chain connects TRBV15 to TRBJ1-5; possibly TRBD1 for D (5 bases). The V gene's germline CDR1 is LNHNV and CDR2 YYDKDF (reference sequence). Trimming left V 1 base short and J 0 bases short, with 7 bases between. This CDR3 is 15 amino acids long. The CDR3 DNA is TGTGCCACCAGCAGAGGGGGCGGTAGCAATCAGCCCCAGCATTTT. Translated: CATSRGGGSNQPQHF.

The V and J genes are TRBV6-2 or TRBV6-3 and TRBJ2-5; D perhaps matches TRBD1 (6 bases). The CDR3 loop spans 14 amino acids. The V gene lost 4 bases and the J gene lost 5 bases, with 14 bases spanning the gap. Looked up from germline, CDR1 is MNHEY and CDR2 is SVGEGT. The CDR3 DNA follows: TGTGCCAGCAGTTCCGTCGCAGGGGAGGAGACCCAGTACTTC. Protein sequence: CASSSVAGEETQYF.